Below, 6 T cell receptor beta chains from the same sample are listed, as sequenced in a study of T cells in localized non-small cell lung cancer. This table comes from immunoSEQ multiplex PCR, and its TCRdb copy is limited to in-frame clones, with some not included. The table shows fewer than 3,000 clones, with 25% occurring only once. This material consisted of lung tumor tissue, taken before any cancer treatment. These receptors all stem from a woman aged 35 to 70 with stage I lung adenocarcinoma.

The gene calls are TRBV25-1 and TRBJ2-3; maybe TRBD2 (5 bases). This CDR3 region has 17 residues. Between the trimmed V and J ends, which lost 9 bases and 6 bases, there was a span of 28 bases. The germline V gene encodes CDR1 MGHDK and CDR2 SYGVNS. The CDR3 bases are TGTGCCAGGGTTTGGTGGGAGTGTATTCTTTTTGAGGATACGCAGTATTTT. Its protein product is CARVWWECILFEDTQYF.

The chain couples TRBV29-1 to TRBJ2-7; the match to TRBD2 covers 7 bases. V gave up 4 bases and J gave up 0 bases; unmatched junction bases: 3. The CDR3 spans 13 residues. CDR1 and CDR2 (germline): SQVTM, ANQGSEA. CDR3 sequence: CSVVGGGSYEQYF. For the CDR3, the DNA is TGCAGCGTTGTGGGGGGGGGCTCCTACGAGCAGTACTTC.

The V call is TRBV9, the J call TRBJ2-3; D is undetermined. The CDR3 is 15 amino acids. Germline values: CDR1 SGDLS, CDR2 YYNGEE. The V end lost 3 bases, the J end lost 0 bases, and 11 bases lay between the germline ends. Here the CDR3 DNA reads TGTGCCAGCAGCGCCCAGCCTAGGAGCACAGATACGCAGTATTTT. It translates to CASSAQPRSTDTQYF.

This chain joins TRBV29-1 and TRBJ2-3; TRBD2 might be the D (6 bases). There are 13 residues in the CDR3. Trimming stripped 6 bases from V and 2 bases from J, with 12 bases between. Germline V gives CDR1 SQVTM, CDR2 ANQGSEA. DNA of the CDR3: TGCAGCGTCCGACGGGGGAACACAGATACGCAGTATTTT. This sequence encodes CSVRRGNTDTQYF.

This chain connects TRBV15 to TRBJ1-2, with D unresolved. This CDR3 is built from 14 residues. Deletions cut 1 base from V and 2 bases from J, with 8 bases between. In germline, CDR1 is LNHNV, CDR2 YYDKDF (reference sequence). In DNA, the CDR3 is TGTGCCACCAGCAGAGGGAGCGGGAACTATGGCTACACCTTC. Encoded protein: CATSRGSGNYGYTF. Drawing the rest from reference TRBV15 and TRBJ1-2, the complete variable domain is DAMVIQNPRYQVTQFGKPVTLSCSQTLNHNVMYWYQQKSSQAPKLLFHYYDKDFNNEADTPDNFQSRRPNTSFCFLDIRSPGLGDTAMYLCATSRGSGNYGYTFGSGTRLTVV.

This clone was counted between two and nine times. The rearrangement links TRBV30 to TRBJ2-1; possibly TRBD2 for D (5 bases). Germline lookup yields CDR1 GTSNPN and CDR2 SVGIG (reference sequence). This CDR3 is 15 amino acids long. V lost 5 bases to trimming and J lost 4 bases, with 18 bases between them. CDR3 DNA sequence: TGTGCCTGGGCTACTGGCGGGCCCGCTTACAATGAGCAGTTCTTC. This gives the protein CAWATGGPAYNEQFF. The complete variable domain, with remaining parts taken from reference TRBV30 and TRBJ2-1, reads SQTIHQWPATLVQPVGSPLSLECTVEGTSNPNLYWYRQAAGRGLQLLFYSVGIGQISSEVPQNLSASRPQDRQFILSSKKLLLSDSGFYLCAWATGGPAYNEQFFGPGTRLTVL.